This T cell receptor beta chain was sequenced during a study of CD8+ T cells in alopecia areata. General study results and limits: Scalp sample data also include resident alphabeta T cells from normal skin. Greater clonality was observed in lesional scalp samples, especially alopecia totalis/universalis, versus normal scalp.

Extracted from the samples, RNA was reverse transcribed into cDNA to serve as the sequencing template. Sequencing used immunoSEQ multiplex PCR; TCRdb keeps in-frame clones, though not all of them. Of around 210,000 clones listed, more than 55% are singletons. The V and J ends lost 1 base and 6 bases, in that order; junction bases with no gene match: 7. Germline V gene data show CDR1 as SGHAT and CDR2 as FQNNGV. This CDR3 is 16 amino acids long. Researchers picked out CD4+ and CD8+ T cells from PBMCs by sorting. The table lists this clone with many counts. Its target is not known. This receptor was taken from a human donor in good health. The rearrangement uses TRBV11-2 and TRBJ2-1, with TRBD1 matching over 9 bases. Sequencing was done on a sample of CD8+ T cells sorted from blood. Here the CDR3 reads CASSLGGTGIGNEQFF. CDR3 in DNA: TGTGCCAGCAGCTTAGGGGGGACAGGGATTGGCAATGAGCAGTTCTTC. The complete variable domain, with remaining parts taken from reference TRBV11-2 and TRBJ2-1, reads EAGVAQSPRYKIIEKRQSVAFWCNPISGHATLYWYQQILGQGPKLLIQFQNNGVVDDSQLPKDRFSAERLKGVDSTLKIQPAKLEDSAVYLCASSLGGTGIGNEQFFGPGTRLTVL.